The source of this TCR beta chain is a study of T cell changes during pregnancy in multiple sclerosis. Clones were read by immunoSEQ multiplex PCR, and TCRdb kept only the in-frame ones, dropping some. This table holds some 14,000 clones, roughly 90% found once. In germline, CDR1 is MNHNS, CDR2 SASEGT. The CDR3 has 16 residues. V lost 1 base and J lost 4; bases outside the gene matches: 7. This clone was recorded only once. J is TRBJ1-3 and V is TRBV6-1; TRBD1 matches 7 bases. The clonotype comes from a female donor with multiple sclerosis, enrolled in a pregnancy study. The input for sequencing was CD8+ T cells from peripheral blood mononuclear cells, taken in the first trimester of pregnancy. This CDR3 is CASSEGVETGGNTIYF. The CDR3 DNA is TGTGCCAGCAGTGAAGGGGTTGAGACAGGGGGAAACACCATATATTTT.